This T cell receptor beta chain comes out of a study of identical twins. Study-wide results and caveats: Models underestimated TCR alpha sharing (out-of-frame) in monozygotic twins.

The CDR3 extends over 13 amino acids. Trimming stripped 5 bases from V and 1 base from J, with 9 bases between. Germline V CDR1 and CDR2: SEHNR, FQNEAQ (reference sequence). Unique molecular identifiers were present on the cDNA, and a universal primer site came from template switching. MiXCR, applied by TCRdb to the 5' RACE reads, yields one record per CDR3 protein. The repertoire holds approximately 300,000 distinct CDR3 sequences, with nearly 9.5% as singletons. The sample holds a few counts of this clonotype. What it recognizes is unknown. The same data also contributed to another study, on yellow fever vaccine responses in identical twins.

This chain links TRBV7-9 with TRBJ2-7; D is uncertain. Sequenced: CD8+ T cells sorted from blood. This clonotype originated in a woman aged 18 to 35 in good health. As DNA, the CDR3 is TGTGCCAGCAGCCACGGGCCTTCCTACGAGCAGTACTTC. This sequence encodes CASSHGPSYEQYF. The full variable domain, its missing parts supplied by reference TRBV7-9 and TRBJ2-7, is DTGVSQNPRHKITKRGQNVTFRCDPISEHNRLYWYRQTLGQGPEFLTYFQNEAQLEKSRLLSDRFSAERPKGSFSTLEIQRTEQGDSAMYLCASSHGPSYEQYFGPGTRLTVT.